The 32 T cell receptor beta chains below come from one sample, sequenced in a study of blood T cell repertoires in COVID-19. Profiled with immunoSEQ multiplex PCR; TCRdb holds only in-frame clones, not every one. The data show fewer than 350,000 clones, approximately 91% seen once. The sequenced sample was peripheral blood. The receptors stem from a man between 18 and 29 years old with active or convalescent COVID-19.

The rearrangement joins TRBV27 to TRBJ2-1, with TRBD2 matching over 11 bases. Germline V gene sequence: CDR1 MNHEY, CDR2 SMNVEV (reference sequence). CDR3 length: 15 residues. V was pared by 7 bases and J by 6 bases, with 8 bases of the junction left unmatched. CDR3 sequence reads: CASTRFSGGGNEQFF. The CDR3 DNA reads TGTGCCAGCACCCGGTTTAGCGGGGGGGGCAATGAGCAGTTCTTC.

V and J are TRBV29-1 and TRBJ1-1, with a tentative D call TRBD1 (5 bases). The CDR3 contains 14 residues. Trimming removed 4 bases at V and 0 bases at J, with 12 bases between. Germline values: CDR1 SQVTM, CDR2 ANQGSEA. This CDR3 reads CSVVGLRMNTEAFF. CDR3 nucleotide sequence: TGCAGCGTTGTGGGGCTCAGGATGAACACTGAAGCTTTCTTT.

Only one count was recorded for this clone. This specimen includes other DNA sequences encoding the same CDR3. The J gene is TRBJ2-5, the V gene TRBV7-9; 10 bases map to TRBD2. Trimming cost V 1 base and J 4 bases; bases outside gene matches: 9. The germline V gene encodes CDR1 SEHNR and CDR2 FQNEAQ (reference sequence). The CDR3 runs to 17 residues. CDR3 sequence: CASSLGTSGELGETQYF. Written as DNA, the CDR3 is TGTGCCAGCAGCTTAGGAACTAGCGGGGAATTGGGAGAGACCCAGTACTTC.

The chain's CDR3 is CASSEGTAFGGYTF. The CDR3 DNA sequence: TGCGCCAGCAGTGAAGGGACAGCCTTTGGTGGCTACACCTTC. V and J are TRBV10-2 and TRBJ1-2, with 7 bases matching TRBD1. Germline V lookup: CDR1 WSHSY, CDR2 SAAADI. J gave up 7 bases and V 3 bases, and 8 bases lay outside the gene matches. This CDR3 contains 14 residues.

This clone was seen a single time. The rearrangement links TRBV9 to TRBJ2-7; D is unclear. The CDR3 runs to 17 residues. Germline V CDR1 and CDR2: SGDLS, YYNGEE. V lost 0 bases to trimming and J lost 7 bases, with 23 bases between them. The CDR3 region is CASSVGSRGHIRGEQYF. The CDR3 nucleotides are TGTGCCAGCAGCGTAGGCTCTAGAGGCCATATCCGTGGAGAGCAGTACTTC.

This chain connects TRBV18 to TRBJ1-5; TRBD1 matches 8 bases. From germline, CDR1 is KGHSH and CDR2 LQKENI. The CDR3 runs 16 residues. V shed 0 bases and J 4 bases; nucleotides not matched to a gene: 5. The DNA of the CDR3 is TGTGCCAGCTCACCACCGGGACAGGCCCGGAATCAGCCCCAGCATTTT. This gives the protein CASSPPGQARNQPQHF.

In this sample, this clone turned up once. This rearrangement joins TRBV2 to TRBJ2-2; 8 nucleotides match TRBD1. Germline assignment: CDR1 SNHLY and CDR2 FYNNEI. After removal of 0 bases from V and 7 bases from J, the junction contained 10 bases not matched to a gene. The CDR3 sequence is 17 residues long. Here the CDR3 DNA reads TGTGCCAGCAGTGAAGCCCCGGGACAGGTGGAAGGCGGGGAGCTGTTTTTT. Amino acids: CASSEAPGQVEGGELFF.

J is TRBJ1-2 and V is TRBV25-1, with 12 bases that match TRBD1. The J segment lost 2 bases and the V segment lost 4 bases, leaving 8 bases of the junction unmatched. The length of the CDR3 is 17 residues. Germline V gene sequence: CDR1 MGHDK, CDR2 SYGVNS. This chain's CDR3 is CASSGGTGGQGNYGYTF. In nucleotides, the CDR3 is TGTGCCAGCAGTGGCGGGACAGGGGGCCAAGGGAACTATGGCTACACCTTC.

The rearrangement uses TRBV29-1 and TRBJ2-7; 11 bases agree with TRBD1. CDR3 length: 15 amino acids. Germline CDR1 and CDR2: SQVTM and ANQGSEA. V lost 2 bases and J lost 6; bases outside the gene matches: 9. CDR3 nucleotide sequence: TGCAGCGTTGAATCCCCGGACAGGGGGCTGGGCGAGCAGTACTTC. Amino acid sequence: CSVESPDRGLGEQYF.

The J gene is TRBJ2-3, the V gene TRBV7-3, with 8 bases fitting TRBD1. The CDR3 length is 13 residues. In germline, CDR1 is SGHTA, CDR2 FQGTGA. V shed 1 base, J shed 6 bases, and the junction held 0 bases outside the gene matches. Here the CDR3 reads CASSLNRGDTQYF. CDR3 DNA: TGTGCCAGCAGCTTAAACAGGGGGGATACGCAGTATTTT.

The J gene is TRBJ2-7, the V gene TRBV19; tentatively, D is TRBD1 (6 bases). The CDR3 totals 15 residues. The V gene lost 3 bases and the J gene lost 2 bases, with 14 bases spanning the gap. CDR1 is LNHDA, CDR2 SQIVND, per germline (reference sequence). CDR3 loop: CASSIVRDTTYEQYF. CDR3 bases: TGTGCCAGTAGTATTGTCCGGGACACCACCTACGAGCAGTACTTC.

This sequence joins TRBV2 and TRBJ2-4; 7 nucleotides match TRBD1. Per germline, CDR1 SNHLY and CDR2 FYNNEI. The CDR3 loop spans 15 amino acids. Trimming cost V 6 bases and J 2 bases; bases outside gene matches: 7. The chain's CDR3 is CASREDRISKNIQYF. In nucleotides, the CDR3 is TGTGCCAGCAGAGAGGACAGGATCTCCAAAAACATTCAGTACTTC.

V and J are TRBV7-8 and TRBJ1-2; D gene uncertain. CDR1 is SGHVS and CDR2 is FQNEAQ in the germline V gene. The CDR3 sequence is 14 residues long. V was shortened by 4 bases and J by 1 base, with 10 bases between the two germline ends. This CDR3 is CASSYREGNYGYTF. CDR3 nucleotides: TGTGCCAGCAGCTACCGGGAGGGTAACTATGGCTACACCTTC.

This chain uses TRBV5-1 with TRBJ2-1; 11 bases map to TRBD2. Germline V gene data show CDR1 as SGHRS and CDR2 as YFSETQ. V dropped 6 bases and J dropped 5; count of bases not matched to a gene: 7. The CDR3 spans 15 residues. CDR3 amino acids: CASKRLAGPNNEQFF. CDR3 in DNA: TGCGCCAGCAAAAGACTAGCGGGGCCCAACAATGAGCAGTTCTTC.

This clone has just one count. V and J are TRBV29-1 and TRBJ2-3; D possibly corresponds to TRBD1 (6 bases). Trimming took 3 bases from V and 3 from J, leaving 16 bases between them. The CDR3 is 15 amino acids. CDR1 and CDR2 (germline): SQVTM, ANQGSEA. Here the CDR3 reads CSVEGRGSVTDTQYF. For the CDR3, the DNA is TGCAGCGTTGAGGGCAGGGGTAGCGTTACAGATACGCAGTATTTT.

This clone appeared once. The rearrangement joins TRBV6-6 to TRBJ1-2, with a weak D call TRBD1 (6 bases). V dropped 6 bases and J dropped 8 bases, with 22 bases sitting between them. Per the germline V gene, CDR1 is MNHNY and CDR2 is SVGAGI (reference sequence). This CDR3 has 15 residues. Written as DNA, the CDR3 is TGTGCCAGCAGCCCTCGACAGGAACCGCCGGTGGGCTACACCTTC. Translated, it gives CASSPRQEPPVGYTF.

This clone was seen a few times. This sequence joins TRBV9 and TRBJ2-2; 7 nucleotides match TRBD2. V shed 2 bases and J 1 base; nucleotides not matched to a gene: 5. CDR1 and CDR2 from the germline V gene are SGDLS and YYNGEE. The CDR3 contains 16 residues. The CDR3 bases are TGTGCCAGCAGCGTCCCCGGGACTATGAACACCGGGGAGCTGTTTTTT. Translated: CASSVPGTMNTGELFF.

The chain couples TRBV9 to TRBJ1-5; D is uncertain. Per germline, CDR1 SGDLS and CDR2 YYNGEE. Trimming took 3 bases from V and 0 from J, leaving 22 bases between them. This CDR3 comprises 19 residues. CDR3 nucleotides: TGTGCCAGCAGCGCGATACGAGAGGTTTTAGAGAATAGCAATCAGCCCCAGCATTTT. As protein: CASSAIREVLENSNQPQHF.

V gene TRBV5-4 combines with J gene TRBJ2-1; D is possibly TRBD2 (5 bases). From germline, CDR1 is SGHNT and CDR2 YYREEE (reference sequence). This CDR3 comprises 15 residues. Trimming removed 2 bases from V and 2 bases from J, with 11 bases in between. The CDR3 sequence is CASSFGGSTYNEQFF. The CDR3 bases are TGTGCCAGCAGCTTTGGCGGGTCTACCTACAATGAGCAGTTCTTC.

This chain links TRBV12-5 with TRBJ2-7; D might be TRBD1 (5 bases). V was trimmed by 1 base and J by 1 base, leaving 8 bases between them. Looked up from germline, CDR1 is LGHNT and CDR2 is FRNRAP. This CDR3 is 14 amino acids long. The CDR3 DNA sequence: TGTGCTAGTGGTTTGGGGACACCTTCCTACGAGCAGTACTTC. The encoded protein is CASGLGTPSYEQYF.

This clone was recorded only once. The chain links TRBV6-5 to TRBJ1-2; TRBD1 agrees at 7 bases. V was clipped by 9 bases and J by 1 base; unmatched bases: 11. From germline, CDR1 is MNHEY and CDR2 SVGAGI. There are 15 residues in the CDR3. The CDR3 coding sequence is TGTGCCAGTAGACAGGGAATAGGGGATAACTATGGCTACACCTTC. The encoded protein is CASRQGIGDNYGYTF.

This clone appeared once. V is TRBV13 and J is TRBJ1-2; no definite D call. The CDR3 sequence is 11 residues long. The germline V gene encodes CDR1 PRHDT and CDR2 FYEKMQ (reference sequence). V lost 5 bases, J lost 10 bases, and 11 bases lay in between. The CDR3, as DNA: TGTGCCAGCAGCCTTGGGCGAAACTACACCTTC. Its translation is CASSLGRNYTF.

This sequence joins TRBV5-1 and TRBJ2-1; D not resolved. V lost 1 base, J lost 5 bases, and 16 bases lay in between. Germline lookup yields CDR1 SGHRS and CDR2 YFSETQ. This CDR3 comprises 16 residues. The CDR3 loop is CASSLPTRDSNNEQFF. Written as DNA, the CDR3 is TGCGCCAGCAGCTTGCCGACCCGCGACTCGAACAATGAGCAGTTCTTC.

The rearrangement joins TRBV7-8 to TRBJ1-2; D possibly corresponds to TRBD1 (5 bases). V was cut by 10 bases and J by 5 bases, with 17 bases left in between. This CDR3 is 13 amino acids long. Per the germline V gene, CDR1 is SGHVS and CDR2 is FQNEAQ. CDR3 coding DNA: TGTGCCACCAGGGCTTCAAATATGTATGGCTACACCTTC. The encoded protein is CATRASNMYGYTF. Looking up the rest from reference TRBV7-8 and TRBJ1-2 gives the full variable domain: GAGVSQSPRYKVAKRGQDVALRCDPISGHVSLFWYQQALGQGPEFLTYFQNEAQLDKSGLPSDRFFAERPEGSVSTLKIQRTQQEDSAVYLCATRASNMYGYTFGSGTRLTVV.

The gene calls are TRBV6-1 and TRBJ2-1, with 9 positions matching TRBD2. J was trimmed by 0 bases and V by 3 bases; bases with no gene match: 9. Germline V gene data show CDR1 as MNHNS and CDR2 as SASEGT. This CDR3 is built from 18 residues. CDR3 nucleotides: TGTGCCAGCAGTGACCACCTAGCGGGGACCGACTCCTACAATGAGCAGTTCTTC. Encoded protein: CASSDHLAGTDSYNEQFF.

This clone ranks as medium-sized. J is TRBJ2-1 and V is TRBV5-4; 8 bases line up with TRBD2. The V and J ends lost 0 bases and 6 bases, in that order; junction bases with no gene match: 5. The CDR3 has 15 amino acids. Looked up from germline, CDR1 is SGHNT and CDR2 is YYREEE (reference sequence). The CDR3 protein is CASSLGGTRSNEQFF. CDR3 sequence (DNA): TGTGCCAGCAGCTTGGGGGGGACTAGAAGCAATGAGCAGTTCTTC.

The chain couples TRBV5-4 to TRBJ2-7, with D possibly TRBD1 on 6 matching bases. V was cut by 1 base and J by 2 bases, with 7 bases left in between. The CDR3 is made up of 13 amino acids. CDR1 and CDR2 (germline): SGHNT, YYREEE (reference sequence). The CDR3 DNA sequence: TGTGCCAGCAGCTTGCCAGGGGCCTACGAGCAGTACTTC. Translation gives CASSLPGAYEQYF.

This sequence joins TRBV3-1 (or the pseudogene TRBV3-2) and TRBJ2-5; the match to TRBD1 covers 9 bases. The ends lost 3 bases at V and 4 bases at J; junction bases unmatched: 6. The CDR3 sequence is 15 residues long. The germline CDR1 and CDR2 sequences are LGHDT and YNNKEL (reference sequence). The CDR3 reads CASSQKGQGGETQYF. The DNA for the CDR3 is TGTGCCAGCAGCCAGAAGGGACAGGGAGGAGAGACCCAGTACTTC.

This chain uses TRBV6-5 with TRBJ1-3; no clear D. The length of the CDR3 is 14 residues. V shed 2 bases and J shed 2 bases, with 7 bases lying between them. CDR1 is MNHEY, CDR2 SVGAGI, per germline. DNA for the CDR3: TGTGCCAGCAGTTACGGCACCGCTGGAAACACCATATATTTT. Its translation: CASSYGTAGNTIYF.

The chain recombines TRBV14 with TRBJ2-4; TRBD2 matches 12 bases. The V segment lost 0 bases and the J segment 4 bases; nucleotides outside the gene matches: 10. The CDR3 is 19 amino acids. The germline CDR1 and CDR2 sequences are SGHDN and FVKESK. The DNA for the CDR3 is TGTGCCAGCAGCCAAGATCCCCGACTAGCGGGGGTTATGAAAAACATTCAGTACTTC. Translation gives CASSQDPRLAGVMKNIQYF.

In DNA, the CDR3 is TGTGCCAGCTCACCAGGTTTGGGGCGGAACACTGAAGCTTTCTTT. It translates to CASSPGLGRNTEAFF. The V call is TRBV18, the J call TRBJ1-1, with D possibly matching TRBD1 (5 bases). This CDR3 comprises 15 residues. With 2 bases removed from V and 1 base from J, the gap between germline ends came to 11 bases. The V gene's germline CDR1 is KGHSH and CDR2 LQKENI.

CDR3 sequence: CASSQDRGDQPQHF. For the CDR3, the DNA is TGTGCCAGCAGCCAGGACAGGGGTGATCAGCCCCAGCATTTT. The J gene is TRBJ1-5, the V gene TRBV12-1; the table's D call, TRBD1, was not checked against the DNA. TRBV12-1 is annotated as a pseudogene. CDR3 length: 14 residues.